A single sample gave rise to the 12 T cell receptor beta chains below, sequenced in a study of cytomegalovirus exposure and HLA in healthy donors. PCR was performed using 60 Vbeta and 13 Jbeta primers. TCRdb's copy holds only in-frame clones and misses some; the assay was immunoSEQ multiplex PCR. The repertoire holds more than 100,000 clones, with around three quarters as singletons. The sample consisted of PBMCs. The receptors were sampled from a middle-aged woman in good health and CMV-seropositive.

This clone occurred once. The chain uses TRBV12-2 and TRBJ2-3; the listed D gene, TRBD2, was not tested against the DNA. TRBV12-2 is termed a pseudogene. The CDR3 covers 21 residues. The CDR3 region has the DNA TGTGCAAGTCGCTCACCGGTTTGCCGACTAGCGGGAGCGGGGGACACAGATACGCAGTATTTT. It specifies CASRSPVCRLAGAGDTDTQYF.

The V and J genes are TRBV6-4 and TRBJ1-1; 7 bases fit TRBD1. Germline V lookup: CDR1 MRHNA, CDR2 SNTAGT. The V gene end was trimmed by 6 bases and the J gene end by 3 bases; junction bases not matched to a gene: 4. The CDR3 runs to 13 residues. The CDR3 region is CASRRQGDTEAFF. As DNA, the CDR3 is TGTGCCAGCAGGAGACAGGGTGACACTGAAGCTTTCTTT.

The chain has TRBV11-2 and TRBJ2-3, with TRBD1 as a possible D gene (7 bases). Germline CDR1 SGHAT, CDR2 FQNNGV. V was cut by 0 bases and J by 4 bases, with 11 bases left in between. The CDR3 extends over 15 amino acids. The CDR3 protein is CASSLEWRGPDTQYF. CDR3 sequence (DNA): TGTGCCAGCAGCTTAGAATGGAGGGGGCCAGATACGCAGTATTTT.

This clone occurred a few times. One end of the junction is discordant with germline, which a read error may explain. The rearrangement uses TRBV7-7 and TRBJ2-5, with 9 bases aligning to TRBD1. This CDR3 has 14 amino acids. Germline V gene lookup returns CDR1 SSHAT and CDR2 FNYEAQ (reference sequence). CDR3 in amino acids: CASSLDRGSETQYF. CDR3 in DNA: TGTGCTAGCAGCTTGGACAGGGGATCAGAGACCCAGTACTTC. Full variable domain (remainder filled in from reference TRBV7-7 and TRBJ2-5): GAGVSQSPRYKVTKRGQDVTLRCDPISSHATLYWYQQALGQGPEFLTYFNYEAQPDKSGLPSDRFSAERPEGSISTLTIQRTEQRDSAMYRCASSLDRGSETQYFGPGTRLLVL.

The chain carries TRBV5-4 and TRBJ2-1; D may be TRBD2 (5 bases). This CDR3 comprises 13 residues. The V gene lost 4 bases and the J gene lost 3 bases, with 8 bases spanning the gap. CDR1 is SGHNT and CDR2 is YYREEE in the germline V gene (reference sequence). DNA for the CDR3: TGTGCCAGCAGCACCCGGGACTACAATGAGCAGTTCTTC. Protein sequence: CASSTRDYNEQFF.

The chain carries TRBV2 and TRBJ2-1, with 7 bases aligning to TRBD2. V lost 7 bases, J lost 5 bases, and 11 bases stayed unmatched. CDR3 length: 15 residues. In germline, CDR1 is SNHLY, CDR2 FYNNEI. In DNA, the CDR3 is TGTGCCAGCACTAACTGGGGGACTACAAACAATGAGCAGTTCTTC. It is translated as CASTNWGTTNNEQFF.

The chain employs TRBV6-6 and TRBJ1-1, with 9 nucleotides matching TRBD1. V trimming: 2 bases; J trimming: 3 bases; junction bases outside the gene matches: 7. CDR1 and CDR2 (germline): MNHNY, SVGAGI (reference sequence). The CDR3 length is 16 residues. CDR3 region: CASSYGTGGADTEAFF. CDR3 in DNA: TGTGCCAGCAGTTACGGCACAGGGGGCGCGGACACTGAAGCTTTCTTT.

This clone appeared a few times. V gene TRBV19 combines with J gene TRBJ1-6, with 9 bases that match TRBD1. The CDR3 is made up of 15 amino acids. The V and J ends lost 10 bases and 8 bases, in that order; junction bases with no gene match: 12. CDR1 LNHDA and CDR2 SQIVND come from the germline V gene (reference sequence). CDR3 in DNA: TGTGCCACCGCATTACCGGGACAGGGTTATTCACCCCTCCACTTT. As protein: CATALPGQGYSPLHF.

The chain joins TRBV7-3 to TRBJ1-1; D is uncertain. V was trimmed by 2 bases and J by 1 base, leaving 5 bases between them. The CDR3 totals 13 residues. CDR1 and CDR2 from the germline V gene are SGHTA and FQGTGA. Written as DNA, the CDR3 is TGTGCCAGCAGCTTAGAGGGGAACACTGAAGCTTTCTTT. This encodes CASSLEGNTEAFF. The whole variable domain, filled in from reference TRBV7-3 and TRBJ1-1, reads GAGVSQTPSNKVTEKGKYVELRCDPISGHTALYWYRQSLGQGPEFLIYFQGTGAADDSGLPNDRFFAVRPEGSVSTLKIQRTERGDSAVYLCASSLEGNTEAFFGQGTRLTVV.

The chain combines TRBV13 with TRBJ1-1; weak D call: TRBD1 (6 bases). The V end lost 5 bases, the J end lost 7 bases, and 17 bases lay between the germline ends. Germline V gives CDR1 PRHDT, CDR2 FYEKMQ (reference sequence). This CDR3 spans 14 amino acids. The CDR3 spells CASSPPARDIEAFF. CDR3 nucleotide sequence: TGTGCCAGCAGCCCCCCAGCCCGGGACATTGAAGCTTTCTTT.

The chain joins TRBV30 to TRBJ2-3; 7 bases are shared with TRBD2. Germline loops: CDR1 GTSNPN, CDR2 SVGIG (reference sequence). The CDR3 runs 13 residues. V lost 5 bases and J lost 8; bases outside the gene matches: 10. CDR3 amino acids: CAWGLDAYGTQYF. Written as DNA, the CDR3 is TGTGCCTGGGGACTAGATGCCTACGGTACGCAGTATTTT.

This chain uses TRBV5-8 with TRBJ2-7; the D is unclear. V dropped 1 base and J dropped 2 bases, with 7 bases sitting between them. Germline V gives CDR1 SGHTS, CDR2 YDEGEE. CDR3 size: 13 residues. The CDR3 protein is CASSLRQAYEQYF. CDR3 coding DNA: TGTGCCAGCAGCTTGCGGCAGGCCTACGAGCAGTACTTC.